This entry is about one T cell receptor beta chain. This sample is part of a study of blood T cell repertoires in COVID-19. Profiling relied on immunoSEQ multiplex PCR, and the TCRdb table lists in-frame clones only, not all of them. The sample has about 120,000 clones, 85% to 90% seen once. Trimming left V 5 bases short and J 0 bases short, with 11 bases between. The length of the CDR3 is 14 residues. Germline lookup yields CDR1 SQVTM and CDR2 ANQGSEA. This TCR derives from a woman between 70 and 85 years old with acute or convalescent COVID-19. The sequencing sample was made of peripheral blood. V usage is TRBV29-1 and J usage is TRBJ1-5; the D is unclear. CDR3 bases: TGCAGCGTTTCTGGGAGAAATAGCAATCAGCCCCAGCATTTT. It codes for CSVSGRNSNQPQHF.